A selection of T cell receptor beta chains follows, all from one sample in a study of shared clonotypes between healthy human individuals. Profiling relied on immunoSEQ multiplex PCR, and the TCRdb table lists in-frame clones only, not all of them. Seen here are millions of clones, approximately 94% observed once, and the top ten hold about 1.5%. The sequenced sample consisted of naive CD8+ T cells from PBMCs. The origin of the receptors is a man in his late teens or twenties in good health. Some clones in this sample may be carry-over from other donors' samples. Both conserved end residues are part of each CDR3. D genes are given only for firm matches. Clone size is shown for a subset of rows, as once, few, many or a class of expanded clone.

J | V | size | D | DNA | CDR3
TRBJ2-7 | TRBV7-9 | . | TRBD2 | TGTGCCAGCAGCTCACTAGCGGGAAGAAGTGGCGAGCAGTACTTC | CASSSLAGRSGEQYF
TRBJ2-2 | TRBV28 | . | . | TGTGCCAGCAGTATCGTTAACACCGGGGAGCTGTTTTTT | CASSIVNTGELFF
TRBJ2-7 | TRBV27 | . | . | TGTGCCAGCAGTTTGGGAAGGGGCCTAATCTACGAGCAGTACTTC | CASSLGRGLIYEQYF
TRBJ2-7 | TRBV5-1 | . | TRBD1 | TGCGCCAGCAGCGAGGGACAGGGGTTTACCCCTATCGGGCAGTACTTC | CASSEGQGFTPIGQYF
TRBJ2-3 | TRBV9 | . | . | TGTGCCAGCAGCGTAGCCTCAGACGGGGTGTGGGTCACAGATACGCAGTATTTT | CASSVASDGVWVTDTQYF
TRBJ2-2 | TRBV9 | . | . | TGTGCCAGCAGCCCCCCTCCGACTATCCCGAACACCGGGGAGCTGTTTTTT | CASSPPPTIPNTGELFF
TRBJ1-3 | TRBV19 | few | . | TGTGCCAGTAGCCTGCTGCCTGGAAACACCATATATTTT | CASSLLPGNTIYF
TRBJ1-5 | TRBV9 | . | . | TGTGCCAGCAGTCGGGCAGGCAATAGCAATCAGCCCCAGCATTTT | CASSRAGNSNQPQHF
TRBJ1-2 | TRBV5-1 | . | . | TGCGCCAGCACCACTGTTACGGGATCGTTTGGCGGCTACACCTTC | CASTTVTGSFGGYTF
TRBJ2-7 | TRBV19 | . | . | TGTGCCAGTGGCGAGAGGGCAGGGTGGACCTACGAGCAGTACTTC | CASGERAGWTYEQYF
TRBJ1-4 | TRBV4-1 | few | . | TGCGCCAGCAAGGGCAGGGAAGAAAAACTGTTTTTT | CASKGREEKLFF
TRBJ2-1 | TRBV5-1 | . | TRBD1 | TGCGCCAGCAGCTTGGGGGGACAGGGGACTGAGCAGTTCTTC | CASSLGGQGTEQFF
TRBJ1-1 | TRBV5-6 | . | . | TGTGCCAGCAGCCTCCCGTGGTCCAACACTGAAGCTTTCTTT | CASSLPWSNTEAFF
TRBJ1-2 | TRBV28 | . | TRBD1 | TGTGCCAGCAGTCTACAGGGGGACTATGGCTACACCTTC | CASSLQGDYGYTF